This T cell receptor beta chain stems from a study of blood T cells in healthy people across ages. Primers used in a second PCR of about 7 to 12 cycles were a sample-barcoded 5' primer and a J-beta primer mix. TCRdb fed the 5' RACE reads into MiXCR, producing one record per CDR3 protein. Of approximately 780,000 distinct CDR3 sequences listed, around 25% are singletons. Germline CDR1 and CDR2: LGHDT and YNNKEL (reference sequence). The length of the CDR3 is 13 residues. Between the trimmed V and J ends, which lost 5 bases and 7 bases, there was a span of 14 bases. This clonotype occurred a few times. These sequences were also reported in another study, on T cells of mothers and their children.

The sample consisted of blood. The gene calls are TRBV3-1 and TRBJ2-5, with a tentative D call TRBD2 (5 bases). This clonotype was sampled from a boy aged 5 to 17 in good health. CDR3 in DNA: TGTGCCAGCAGCGGGGAACCAGGAGGGACCCAGTACTTC. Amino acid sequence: CASSGEPGGTQYF.